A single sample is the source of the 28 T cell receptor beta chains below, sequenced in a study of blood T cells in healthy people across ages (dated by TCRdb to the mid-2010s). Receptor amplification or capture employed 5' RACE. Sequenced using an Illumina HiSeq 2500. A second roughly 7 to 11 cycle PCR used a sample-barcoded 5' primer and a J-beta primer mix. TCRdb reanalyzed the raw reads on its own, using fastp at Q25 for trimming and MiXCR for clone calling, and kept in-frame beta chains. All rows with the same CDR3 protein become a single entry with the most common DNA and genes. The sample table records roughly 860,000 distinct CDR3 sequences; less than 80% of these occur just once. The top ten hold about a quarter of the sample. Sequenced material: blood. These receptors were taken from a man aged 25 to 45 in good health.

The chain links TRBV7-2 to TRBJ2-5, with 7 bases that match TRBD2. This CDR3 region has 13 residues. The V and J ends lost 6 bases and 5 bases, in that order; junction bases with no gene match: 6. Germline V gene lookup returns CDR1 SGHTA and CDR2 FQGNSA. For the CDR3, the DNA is TGTGCCAGCAGTGTGAGGGGAGGGGAGACCCAGTACTTC. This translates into CASSVRGGETQYF.

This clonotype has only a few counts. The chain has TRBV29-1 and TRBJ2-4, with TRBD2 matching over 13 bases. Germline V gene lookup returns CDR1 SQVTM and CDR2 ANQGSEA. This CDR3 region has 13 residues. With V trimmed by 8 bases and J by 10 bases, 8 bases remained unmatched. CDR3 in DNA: TGCAGCACTCGGACTAGCGGGGGCCGAATTCAGTACTTC. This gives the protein CSTRTSGGRIQYF.

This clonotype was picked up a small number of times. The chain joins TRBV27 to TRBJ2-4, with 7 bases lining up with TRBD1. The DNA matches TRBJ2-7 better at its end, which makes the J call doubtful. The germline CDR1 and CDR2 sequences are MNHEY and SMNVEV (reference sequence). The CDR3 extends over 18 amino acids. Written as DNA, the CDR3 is TGTGCCAGCAGTCCCGGTTCAGGGGGAGTATCGGGTTCTTACGAGCAGTACTTC. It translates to CASSPGSGGVSGSYEQYF.

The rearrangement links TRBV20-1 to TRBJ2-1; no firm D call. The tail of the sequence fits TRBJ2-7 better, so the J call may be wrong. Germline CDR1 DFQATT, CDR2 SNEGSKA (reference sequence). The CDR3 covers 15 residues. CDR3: CSARVPWQENYEQYF. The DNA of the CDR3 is TGCAGTGCTAGAGTGCCTTGGCAGGAAAACTACGAGCAGTACTTC.

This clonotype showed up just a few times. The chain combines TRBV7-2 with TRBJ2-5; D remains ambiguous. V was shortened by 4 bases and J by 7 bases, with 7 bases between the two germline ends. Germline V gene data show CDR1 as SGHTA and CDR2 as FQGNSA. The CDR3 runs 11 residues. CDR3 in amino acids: CASSSGWTQYF. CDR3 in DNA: TGTGCCAGCAGCTCCGGATGGACCCAGTACTTC.

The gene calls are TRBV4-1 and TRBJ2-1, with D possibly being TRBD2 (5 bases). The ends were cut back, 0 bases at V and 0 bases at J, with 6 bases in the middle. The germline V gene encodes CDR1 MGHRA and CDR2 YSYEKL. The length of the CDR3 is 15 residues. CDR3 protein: CASSQERDSYNEQFF. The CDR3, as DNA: TGCGCCAGCAGCCAAGAACGGGACTCCTACAATGAGCAGTTCTTC.

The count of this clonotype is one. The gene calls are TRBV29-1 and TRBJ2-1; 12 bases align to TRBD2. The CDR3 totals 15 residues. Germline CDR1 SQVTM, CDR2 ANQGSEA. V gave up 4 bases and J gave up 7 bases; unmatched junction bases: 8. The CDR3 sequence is CSVVRTSGDGNEQFF. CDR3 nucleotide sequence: TGCAGCGTTGTCCGGACTAGCGGGGATGGGAATGAGCAGTTCTTC.

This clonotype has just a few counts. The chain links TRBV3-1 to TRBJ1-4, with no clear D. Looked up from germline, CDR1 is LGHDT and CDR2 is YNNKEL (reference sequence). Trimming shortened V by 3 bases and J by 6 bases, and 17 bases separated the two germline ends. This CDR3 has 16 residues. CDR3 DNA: TGTGCCAGCAGCCACCGGGGAAGGAATTGGGATGAAAAACTGTTTTTT. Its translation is CASSHRGRNWDEKLFF.

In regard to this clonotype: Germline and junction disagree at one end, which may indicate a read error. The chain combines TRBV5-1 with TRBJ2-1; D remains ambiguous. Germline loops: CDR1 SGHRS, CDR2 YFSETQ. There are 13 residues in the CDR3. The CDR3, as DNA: TGCGCCAGCGGCTTGGCCCGGTACAATGAGCAGTTCTTC. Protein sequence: CASGLARYNEQFF.

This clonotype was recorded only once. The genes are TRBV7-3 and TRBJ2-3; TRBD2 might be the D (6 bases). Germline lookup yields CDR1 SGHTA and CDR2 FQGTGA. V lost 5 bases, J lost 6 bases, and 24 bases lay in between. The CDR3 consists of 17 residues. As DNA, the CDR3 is TGTGCCAGCAGCCAACAAAAATTGGGGGGATATATCGATACGCAGTATTTT. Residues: CASSQQKLGGYIDTQYF.

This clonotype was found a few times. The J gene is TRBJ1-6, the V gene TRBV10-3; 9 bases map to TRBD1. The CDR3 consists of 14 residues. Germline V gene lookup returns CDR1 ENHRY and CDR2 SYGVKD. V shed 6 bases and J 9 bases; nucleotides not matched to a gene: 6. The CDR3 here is CAIRLGQGGSPLHF. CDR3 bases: TGTGCCATCAGATTGGGACAGGGAGGTTCACCCCTCCACTTT.

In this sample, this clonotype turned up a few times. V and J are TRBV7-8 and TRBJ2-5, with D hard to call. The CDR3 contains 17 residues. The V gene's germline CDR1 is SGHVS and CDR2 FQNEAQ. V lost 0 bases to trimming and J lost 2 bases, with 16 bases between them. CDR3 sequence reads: CASSLAGASTLQETQYF. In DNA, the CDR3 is TGTGCCAGCAGCTTAGCCGGTGCGTCCACCTTGCAAGAGACCCAGTACTTC.

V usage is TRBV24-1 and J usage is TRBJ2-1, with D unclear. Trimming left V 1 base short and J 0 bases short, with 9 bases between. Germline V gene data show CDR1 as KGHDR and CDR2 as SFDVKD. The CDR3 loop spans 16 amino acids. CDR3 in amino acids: CATSDLSTRSYNEQFF. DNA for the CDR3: TGTGCCACCAGTGATTTATCTACTCGCTCCTACAATGAGCAGTTCTTC.

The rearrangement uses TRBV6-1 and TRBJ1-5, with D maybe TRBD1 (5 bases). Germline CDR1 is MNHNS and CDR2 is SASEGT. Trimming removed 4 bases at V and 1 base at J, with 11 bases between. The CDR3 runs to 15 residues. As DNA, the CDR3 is TGTGCCAGCAGTGCCAGGGATGCAAGCAATCAGCCCCAGCATTTT. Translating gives CASSARDASNQPQHF.

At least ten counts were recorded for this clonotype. The CDR3 loop reads CASSLASGTGRNEQYF. CDR3 nucleotide sequence: TGTGCCAGCAGCTTAGCCTCCGGGACAGGTCGGAACGAGCAGTACTTC. This rearrangement joins TRBV7-6 to TRBJ2-7; TRBD1 matches at 8 bases. V trimming: 0 bases; J trimming: 5 bases; junction bases outside the gene matches: 9. The CDR3 runs 16 residues. Per germline, CDR1 SGHVS and CDR2 FNYEAQ. Full variable domain (remainder filled in from reference TRBV7-6 and TRBJ2-7): GAGVSQSPRYKVTKRGQDVALRCDPISGHVSLYWYRQALGQGPEFLTYFNYEAQQDKSGLPNDRFSAERPEGSISTLTIQRTEQRDSAMYRCASSLASGTGRNEQYFGPGTRLTVT.

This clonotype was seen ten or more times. As DNA, the CDR3 is TGTGCCAGCAGGCCTAGCGGGGGTTACAATGAGCAGTTCTTC. Protein product: CASRPSGGYNEQFF. The rearrangement links TRBV4-2 to TRBJ2-1, with 10 bases fitting TRBD2. CDR3 size: 14 residues. The junction had 3 bases not matched to a gene; V was cut back by 6 bases and J by 4 bases. The germline gives CDR1 LGHNA, CDR2 YNFKEQ.

CDR3 in amino acids: CSVRRSMNTEAFF. The CDR3 bases are TGCAGTGTCAGACGGAGTATGAACACTGAAGCTTTCTTT. The chain recombines TRBV20-1 with TRBJ1-1; D unclear. V was trimmed by 7 bases and J by 0 bases, leaving 12 bases between them. Germline V gene lookup returns CDR1 DFQATT and CDR2 SNEGSKA (reference sequence). This CDR3 spans 13 amino acids.

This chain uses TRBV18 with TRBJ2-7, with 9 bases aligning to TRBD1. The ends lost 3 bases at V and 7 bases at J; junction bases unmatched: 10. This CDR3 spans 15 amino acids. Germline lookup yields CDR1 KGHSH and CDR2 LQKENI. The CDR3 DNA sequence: TGTGCCAGCTCACCGGGGACAGGGTTTAGGAATGAGCAGTACTTC. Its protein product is CASSPGTGFRNEQYF.

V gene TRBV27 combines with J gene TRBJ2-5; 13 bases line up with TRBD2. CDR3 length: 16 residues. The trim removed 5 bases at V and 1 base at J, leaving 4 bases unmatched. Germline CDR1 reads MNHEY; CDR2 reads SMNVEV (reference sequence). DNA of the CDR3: TGTGCCAGCAGTAGGGGACTAGCGGGGCGCCAAGAGACCCAGTACTTC. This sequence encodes CASSRGLAGRQETQYF.

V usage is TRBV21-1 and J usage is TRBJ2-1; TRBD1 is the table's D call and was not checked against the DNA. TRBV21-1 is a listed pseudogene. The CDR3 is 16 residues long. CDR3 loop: CASSIIPGQEYNEQFF. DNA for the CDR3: TGTGCCAGCAGCATAATCCCGGGACAGGAGTACAATGAGCAGTTCTTC.

The CDR3 spells CASSYDPARTDTQYF. The CDR3 bases are TGTGCCAGCAGTTACGATCCAGCCCGCACAGATACGCAGTATTTT. The chain joins TRBV6-2 or TRBV6-3 to TRBJ2-3; D gene uncertain. The CDR3 has 15 residues. Trimming removed 2 bases from V and 1 base from J, with 10 bases in between. CDR1 MNHEY and CDR2 SVGEGT come from the germline V gene.

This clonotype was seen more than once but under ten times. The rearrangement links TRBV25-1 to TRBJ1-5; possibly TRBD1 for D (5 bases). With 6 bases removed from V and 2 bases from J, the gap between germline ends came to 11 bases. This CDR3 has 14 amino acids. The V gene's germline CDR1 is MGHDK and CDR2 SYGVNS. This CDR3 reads CASSGGVGNQPQHF. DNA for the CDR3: TGTGCCAGCAGCGGGGGGGTCGGCAATCAGCCCCAGCATTTT.

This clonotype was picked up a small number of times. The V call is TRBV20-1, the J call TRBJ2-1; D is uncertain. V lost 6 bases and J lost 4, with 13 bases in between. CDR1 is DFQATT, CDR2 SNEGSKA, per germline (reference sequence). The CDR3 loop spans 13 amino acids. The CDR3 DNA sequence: TGCAGTGCCACCAGCGACGGTTACAATGAGCAGTTCTTC. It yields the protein CSATSDGYNEQFF.

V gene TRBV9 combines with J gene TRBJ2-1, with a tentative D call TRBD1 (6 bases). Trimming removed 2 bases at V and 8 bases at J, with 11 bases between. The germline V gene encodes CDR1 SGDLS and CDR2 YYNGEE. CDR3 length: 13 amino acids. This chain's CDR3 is CASSVAGVDEQFF. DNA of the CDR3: TGTGCCAGCAGCGTTGCAGGGGTAGATGAGCAGTTCTTC.

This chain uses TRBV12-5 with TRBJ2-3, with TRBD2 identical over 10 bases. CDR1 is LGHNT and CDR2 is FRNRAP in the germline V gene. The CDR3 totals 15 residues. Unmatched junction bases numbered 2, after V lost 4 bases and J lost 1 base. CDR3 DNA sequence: TGTGCTAGTGGTTCCGGACTAGCGGGCACAGATACGCAGTATTTT. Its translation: CASGSGLAGTDTQYF.

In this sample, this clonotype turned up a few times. The CDR3 DNA follows: TGTGCCAGCAGTTTTCCGGCCCTAGCCAAAAACATTCAGTACTTC. Residues: CASSFPALAKNIQYF. The rearrangement uses TRBV12-3 or TRBV12-4 and TRBJ2-4; D is unclear. The V end was cut by 3 bases, the J end by 0 bases, with 9 bases between. The CDR3 sequence is 15 residues long.

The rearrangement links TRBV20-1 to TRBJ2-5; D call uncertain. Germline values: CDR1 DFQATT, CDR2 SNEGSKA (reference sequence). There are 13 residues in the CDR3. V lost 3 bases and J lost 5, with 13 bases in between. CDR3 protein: CSASWASQETQYF. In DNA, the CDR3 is TGCAGTGCTAGCTGGGCCAGCCAGGAGACCCAGTACTTC.

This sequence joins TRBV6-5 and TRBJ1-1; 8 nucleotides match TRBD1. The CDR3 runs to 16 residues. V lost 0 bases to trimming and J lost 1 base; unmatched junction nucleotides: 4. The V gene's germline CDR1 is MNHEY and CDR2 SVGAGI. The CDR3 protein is CASSYSPGQENTEAFF. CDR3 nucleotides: TGTGCCAGCAGTTACTCCCCGGGACAGGAGAACACTGAAGCTTTCTTT.